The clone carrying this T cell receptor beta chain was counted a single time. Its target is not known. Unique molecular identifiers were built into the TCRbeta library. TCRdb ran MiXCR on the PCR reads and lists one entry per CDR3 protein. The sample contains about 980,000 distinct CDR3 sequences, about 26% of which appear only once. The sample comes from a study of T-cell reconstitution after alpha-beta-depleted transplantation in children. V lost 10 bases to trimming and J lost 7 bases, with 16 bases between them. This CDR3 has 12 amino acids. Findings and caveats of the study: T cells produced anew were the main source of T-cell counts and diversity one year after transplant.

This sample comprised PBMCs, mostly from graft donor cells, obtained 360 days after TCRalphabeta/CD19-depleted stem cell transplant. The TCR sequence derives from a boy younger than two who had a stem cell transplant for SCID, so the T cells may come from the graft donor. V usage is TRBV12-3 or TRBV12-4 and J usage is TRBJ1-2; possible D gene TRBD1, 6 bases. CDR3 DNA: TGTGCCACCACCCGGGGGCCAGTTGGCTACACCTTC. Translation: CATTRGPVGYTF.